These 16 T cell receptor beta chains originate from one sample sequenced in a study of early T cells in non-severe SARS-CoV-2 infection. TCRdb reprocessed the 5' RACE reads via MiXCR and lists one record per CDR3 protein. The sample lists about 84,000 distinct CDR3 sequences, roughly an eighth occurring once. Input material: whole blood. The receptor set was obtained from an adult who was a healthcare worker with PCR-confirmed SARS-CoV-2 infection or an uninfected control (not recorded which).

In this sample, this clonotype turned up a few times. V usage is TRBV12-3 or TRBV12-4 and J usage is TRBJ2-5; perhaps TRBD1 as D (5 bases). The V end lost 5 bases, the J end lost 3 bases, and 13 bases lay between the germline ends. The CDR3 is 14 residues long. This CDR3 reads CASSTDSPEETQYF. The CDR3 nucleotides are TGTGCCAGCAGTACTGACAGTCCGGAAGAGACCCAGTACTTC.

The chain recombines TRBV13 with TRBJ2-7; tentative D call: TRBD1 (6 bases). Trimming stripped 5 bases from V and 2 bases from J, with 19 bases between. CDR1 is PRHDT and CDR2 is FYEKMQ in the germline V gene (reference sequence). This CDR3 comprises 16 residues. CDR3 bases: TGTGCCAGCAGCCCCCAAGCAGTACAGGGACCCTACGAGCAGTACTTC. It translates to CASSPQAVQGPYEQYF.

This chain uses TRBV29-1 with TRBJ2-7; D call uncertain. V was shortened by 5 bases and J by 6 bases, with 11 bases between the two germline ends. CDR3 size: 11 residues. Germline V lookup: CDR1 SQVTM, CDR2 ANQGSEA. CDR3 residues: CSVISGSEQYF. In nucleotides, the CDR3 is TGCAGCGTTATCTCGGGTTCCGAGCAGTACTTC.

This clonotype was counted ten times or more. The chain has TRBV20-1 and TRBJ1-2; maybe TRBD1 (5 bases). The CDR3 loop spans 11 amino acids. Germline V gives CDR1 DFQATT, CDR2 SNEGSKA (reference sequence). The CDR3 sequence: CSADSNYGYTF. The DNA for the CDR3 is TGCAGCGCCGACAGTAACTATGGCTACACCTTC.

This clonotype came up a few times. The chain carries TRBV7-3 and TRBJ2-3; 10 bases map to TRBD2. The CDR3 is 15 residues long. The germline CDR1 and CDR2 sequences are SGHTA and FQGTGA. Trimming at V came to 2 bases and at J to 1 base, leaving 0 bases not matched to a gene. Here the CDR3 reads CASSLLAGGTDTQYF. The CDR3 bases are TGTGCCAGCAGCTTACTAGCGGGGGGCACAGATACGCAGTATTTT.

The V call is TRBV14, the J call TRBJ2-3; D gene ambiguous. Trimming took 0 bases from V and 11 from J, leaving 12 bases between them. The length of the CDR3 is 13 residues. Germline CDR1 SGHDN, CDR2 FVKESK. The CDR3 sequence: CASSQELVLLQYF. The DNA for the CDR3 is TGTGCCAGCAGCCAAGAGTTAGTCCTACTGCAGTATTTT. The variable domain in full, with the rest retrieved from reference TRBV14 and TRBJ2-3, is EAGVTQFPSHSVIEKGQTVTLRCDPISGHDNLYWYRRVMGKEIKFLLHFVKESKQDESGMPNNRFLAERTGGTYSTLKVQPAELEDSGVYFCASSQELVLLQYFGPGTRLTVL.

This clonotype was observed at least ten times. V usage is TRBV29-1 and J usage is TRBJ1-2; TRBD1 aligns across 9 bases. The length of the CDR3 is 14 residues. With 4 bases clipped from V and 2 bases from J, the junction kept 5 bases outside the gene matches. From germline, CDR1 is SQVTM and CDR2 ANQGSEA. Here the CDR3 DNA reads TGCAGCGTTGTGGGGGACAGGGTAAACTATGGCTACACCTTC. It specifies CSVVGDRVNYGYTF.

Turning to this clonotype: A read error may be the cause here, since a much bigger clone is one base away. The rearrangement links TRBV20-1 to TRBJ2-1; 10 bases match TRBD2. The CDR3 extends over 16 amino acids. Germline assignment: CDR1 DFQATT and CDR2 SNEGSKA (reference sequence). With V trimmed by 0 bases and J by 8 bases, 10 bases remained unmatched. The DNA for the CDR3 is TGCAGTGCTAGAGATGTATCTAGCGGGAGTACCTATGAGCAGTTCTTC. Amino acids: CSARDVSSGSTYEQFF.

In its sample, this clonotype was seen a few times. This sequence joins TRBV7-3 and TRBJ1-1; D not certain. Germline CDR1 is SGHTA and CDR2 is FQGTGA. V was cut by 1 base and J by 0 bases, with 9 bases left in between. The CDR3 runs 15 residues. CDR3 DNA: TGTGCCAGCAGCTTAAACAGACTTATGAACACTGAAGCTTTCTTT. Its translation is CASSLNRLMNTEAFF.

The chain recombines TRBV10-3 with TRBJ2-3; possibly TRBD1 or TRBD2 for D (5 bases each). Trimming cost V 8 bases and J 10 bases, with 19 bases left between them. Germline V gene data show CDR1 as ENHRY and CDR2 as SYGVKD. The CDR3 has 13 residues. The CDR3 bases are TGTGCCATCCGGGACGGGAAGAGGGTTCCGCAGTATTTT. This gives the protein CAIRDGKRVPQYF.

J is TRBJ1-2 and V is TRBV9, with D maybe TRBD1 (5 bases). Germline lookup yields CDR1 SGDLS and CDR2 YYNGEE. The germline V and J ends were trimmed by 0 bases and 5 bases, with 8 bases remaining between them. The CDR3 runs 13 residues. The CDR3 DNA reads as TGTGCCAGCAGCGTAGGAGGGGAATATGGCTACACCTTC. It codes for CASSVGGEYGYTF.

The gene calls are TRBV7-2 and TRBJ1-5; D is ambiguous. Per germline, CDR1 SGHTA and CDR2 FQGNSA. The CDR3 spans 13 residues. V lost 8 bases and J 3 bases, leaving 11 bases between the germline ends. CDR3 in DNA: TGTGCCAGCGCTCTTTTTTTCAATCAGCCCCAGCATTTT. Its translation: CASALFFNQPQHF.

This clonotype was counted at least ten times. The CDR3 nucleotides are TGTGCCAGCAGCCCATCTGTACACGGTGTCACTGAAGCTTTCTTT. Translated, it gives CASSPSVHGVTEAFF. This rearrangement joins TRBV14 to TRBJ1-1; D not resolved. The CDR3 spans 15 residues. Germline V gene lookup returns CDR1 SGHDN and CDR2 FVKESK. Trimming removed 4 bases from V and 4 bases from J, with 16 bases in between. Full variable domain (missing parts from reference TRBV14 and TRBJ1-1): EAGVTQFPSHSVIEKGQTVTLRCDPISGHDNLYWYRRVMGKEIKFLLHFVKESKQDESGMPNNRFLAERTGGTYSTLKVQPAELEDSGVYFCASSPSVHGVTEAFFGQGTRLTVV.

The rearrangement uses TRBV28 and TRBJ2-7; a weak D match, TRBD2 (6 bases). CDR1 and CDR2 (germline): MDHEN, SYDVKM. Between the trimmed V and J ends, which lost 2 bases and 4 bases, there was a span of 21 bases. The CDR3 spans 17 residues. The CDR3 protein is CASSLGPGTQRRYEQYF. In DNA form, the CDR3 reads TGTGCCAGCAGTTTAGGCCCCGGGACTCAGCGGAGGTACGAGCAGTACTTC. Filled out from reference TRBV28 and TRBJ2-7, the complete variable domain reads DVKVTQSSRYLVKRTGEKVFLECVQDMDHENMFWYRQDPGLGLRLIYFSYDVKMKEKGDIPEGYSVSREKKERFSLILESASTNQTSMYLCASSLGPGTQRRYEQYFGPGTRLTVT.

The rearrangement joins TRBV11-2 to TRBJ2-1, with D unresolved. The CDR3 runs 14 residues. The V end was cut by 6 bases, the J end by 9 bases, with 18 bases between. CDR1 is SGHAT, CDR2 FQNNGV, per germline. This chain's CDR3 is CASRRMIADGEQFF. The DNA for the CDR3 is TGTGCCAGCAGGCGTATGATCGCGGATGGTGAGCAGTTCTTC.

V and J are TRBV10-2 and TRBJ1-6; possibly TRBD1 for D (5 bases). The CDR3 consists of 13 residues. Deletions cut 3 bases from V and 10 bases from J, with 10 bases between. Germline assignment: CDR1 WSHSY and CDR2 SAAADI. CDR3 coding DNA: TGCGCCAGCAGTGAATCAGGGCCGTCACCCCTCCACTTT. Encoded protein: CASSESGPSPLHF.